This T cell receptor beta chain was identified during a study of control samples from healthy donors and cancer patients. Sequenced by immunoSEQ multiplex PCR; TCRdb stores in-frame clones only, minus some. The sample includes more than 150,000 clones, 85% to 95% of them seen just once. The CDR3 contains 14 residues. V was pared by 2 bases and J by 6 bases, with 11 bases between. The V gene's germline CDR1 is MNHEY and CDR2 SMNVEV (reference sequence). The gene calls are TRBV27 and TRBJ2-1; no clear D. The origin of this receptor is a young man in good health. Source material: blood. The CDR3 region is CASSLVARPNEQFF. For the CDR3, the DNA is TGTGCCAGCAGTTTAGTTGCTCGGCCCAATGAGCAGTTCTTC.